Listed here are 27 T cell receptor beta chains from one sample, sequenced in a study of blood T cell repertoires in COVID-19. The table came from immunoSEQ multiplex PCR; TCRdb's copy has only in-frame clones and leaves some out. The sample holds some 45,000 clones, over 80% seen once. Specimen: peripheral blood. The receptors shown here come from a man older than 75 in a cohort sampled during active COVID-19.

The chain employs TRBV7-3 and TRBJ1-2, with D possibly TRBD1 on 6 matching bases. Trimming took 1 base from V and 2 from J, leaving 11 bases between them. CDR1 and CDR2 (germline): SGHTA, FQGTGA. The CDR3 length is 15 residues. The CDR3 DNA sequence: TGTGCCAGCAGCTTAAATGACAGGAGAAACTATGGCTACACCTTC. Encoded protein: CASSLNDRRNYGYTF. The variable domain in full, completed from reference TRBV7-3 and TRBJ1-2, reads GAGVSQTPSNKVTEKGKYVELRCDPISGHTALYWYRQSLGQGPEFLIYFQGTGAADDSGLPNDRFFAVRPEGSVSTLKIQRTERGDSAVYLCASSLNDRRNYGYTFGSGTRLTVV.

CDR3 sequence reads: CASSFAPGSYGYTF. CDR3 nucleotides: TGTGCCAGCAGCTTTGCCCCAGGCTCCTATGGCTACACCTTC. The V and J genes are TRBV11-2 and TRBJ1-2; D is unclear. The germline V gene has CDR1 SGHAT and CDR2 FQNNGV. V was clipped by 3 bases and J by 4 bases, with 12 bases between them. This CDR3 is built from 14 residues.

This chain connects TRBV3-1 (or the pseudogene TRBV3-2) to TRBJ2-7, with a tentative D call TRBD2 (7 bases). Germline CDR1 reads LGHDT; CDR2 reads YNNKEL (reference sequence). This CDR3 region has 16 residues. V dropped 1 base and J dropped 2 bases, with 15 bases sitting between them. CDR3 bases: TGTGCCAGCAGCCAAGGTATGGGGGGGCTAGCCTACGAGCAGTACTTC. Translated, it gives CASSQGMGGLAYEQYF.

This rearrangement joins TRBV18 to TRBJ2-7, with 12 bases matching TRBD2. The germline V gene encodes CDR1 KGHSH and CDR2 LQKENI. Trimming took 2 bases from V and 1 from J; bases not matched to a gene: 3. CDR3 size: 16 residues. Written as DNA, the CDR3 is TGTGCCAGCTCACCAAAAGGACTAGCGGGGTCCTACGAGCAGTACTTC. Its protein product is CASSPKGLAGSYEQYF.

V gene TRBV11-2 combines with J gene TRBJ2-3; D is uncertain. The CDR3 runs to 12 residues. The germline CDR1 and CDR2 sequences are SGHAT and FQNNGV. The ends were cut back, 5 bases at V and 4 bases at J, with 7 bases in the middle. The CDR3 DNA follows: TGTGCCAGCAGCCAGGATGCAGATACGCAGTATTTT. Protein product: CASSQDADTQYF.

The genes are TRBV28 and TRBJ1-3; maybe TRBD1 (6 bases). The CDR3 has 14 amino acids. The V end was cut by 6 bases, the J end by 2 bases, with 11 bases between. Germline CDR1 is MDHEN and CDR2 is SYDVKM. This CDR3 reads CASSSGVPGNTIYF. CDR3 coding DNA: TGTGCCAGCAGCTCAGGGGTTCCTGGAAACACCATATATTTT. Supplemented by reference TRBV28 and TRBJ1-3, the full variable domain reads DVKVTQSSRYLVKRTGEKVFLECVQDMDHENMFWYRQDPGLGLRLIYFSYDVKMKEKGDIPEGYSVSREKKERFSLILESASTNQTSMYLCASSSGVPGNTIYFGEGSWLTVV.

This clone showed up just once. The DNA for the CDR3 is TGCAGTGCTAGTTCCGGGACAGGGGGCTTTAACATTCAGTACTTC. Its translation: CSASSGTGGFNIQYF. This chain uses TRBV20-1 with TRBJ2-4; 12 bases are shared with TRBD1. V shed 3 bases, J shed 7 bases, and the junction held 7 bases outside the gene matches. There are 15 residues in the CDR3. Germline values: CDR1 DFQATT, CDR2 SNEGSKA (reference sequence).

This sequence joins TRBV7-8 and TRBJ1-1, with a weak D call TRBD1 (5 bases). Germline CDR1 SGHVS, CDR2 FQNEAQ. The V and J ends lost 1 base and 4 bases respectively, with 13 bases between them. The CDR3 has 15 residues. DNA for the CDR3: TGTGCCAGCAGCTTAGTAGGAGGGGCGACCACTGAAGCTTTCTTT. This sequence encodes CASSLVGGATTEAFF. Full variable domain (remainder filled in from reference TRBV7-8 and TRBJ1-1): GAGVSQSPRYKVAKRGQDVALRCDPISGHVSLFWYQQALGQGPEFLTYFQNEAQLDKSGLPSDRFFAERPEGSVSTLKIQRTQQEDSAVYLCASSLVGGATTEAFFGQGTRLTVV.

This clone was observed a handful of times. The J gene is TRBJ2-2, the V gene TRBV5-6; 9 bases match TRBD1. The CDR3 runs 14 residues. V dropped 4 bases and J dropped 12; count of bases not matched to a gene: 10. Germline V gene sequence: CDR1 SGHDT, CDR2 YYEEEE. Here the CDR3 reads CASSTDPGQGKLFF. The DNA of the CDR3 is TGTGCCAGCAGCACAGATCCGGGACAGGGAAAGCTGTTTTTT.

The rearrangement uses TRBV30 and TRBJ2-1, with 13 nucleotides matching TRBD2. The CDR3 extends over 15 amino acids. The germline V gene encodes CDR1 GTSNPN and CDR2 SVGIG (reference sequence). The J segment lost 3 bases and the V segment lost 6 bases, leaving 5 bases of the junction unmatched. CDR3 amino acids: CACLGLAGFYNEQFF. The CDR3 DNA sequence: TGTGCCTGCCTGGGACTAGCGGGGTTCTACAATGAGCAGTTCTTC.

This sequence joins TRBV5-4 and TRBJ2-1; 8 nucleotides line up with TRBD2. The CDR3 consists of 17 residues. Germline V gene lookup returns CDR1 SGHNT and CDR2 YYREEE (reference sequence). With 0 bases clipped from V and 2 bases from J, the junction kept 7 bases outside the gene matches. CDR3 residues: CASSLGSLSGAYNEQFF. CDR3 DNA sequence: TGTGCCAGCAGCTTGGGTTCCCTTAGCGGGGCCTACAATGAGCAGTTCTTC. Based on the CDR3 plus reference TRBV5-4 and TRBJ2-1, the full variable domain is ETGVTQSPTHLIKTRGQQVTLRCSSQSGHNTVSWYQQALGQGPQFIFQYYREEENGRGNFPPRFSGLQFPNYSSELNVNALELDDSALYLCASSLGSLSGAYNEQFFGPGTRLTVL.

This chain connects TRBV28 to TRBJ2-3; a weak D match, TRBD1 (5 bases). Germline CDR1 MDHEN, CDR2 SYDVKM. CDR3 length: 16 amino acids. V was clipped by 4 bases and J by 8 bases, with 22 bases between them. DNA for the CDR3: TGTGCCAGCAGTTCCGGTGGGGCAGGGTTTTATGGTACGCAGTATTTT. It translates to CASSSGGAGFYGTQYF.

The genes are TRBV28 and TRBJ2-3; possibly TRBD1 for D (7 bases). The ends were cut back, 5 bases at V and 0 bases at J, with 24 bases in the middle. The germline gives CDR1 MDHEN, CDR2 SYDVKM. The length of the CDR3 is 19 residues. CDR3 in DNA: TGTGCCAGCAGTATGCCACGGGGGAGTAGACAGGGAAGCACAGATACGCAGTATTTT. This codes for CASSMPRGSRQGSTDTQYF.

The CDR3 here is CASSHDRYTDTQYF. CDR3 bases: TGTGCCAGCAGCCACGACAGGTACACAGATACGCAGTATTTT. This rearrangement joins TRBV28 to TRBJ2-3; perhaps TRBD1 as D (6 bases). The CDR3 runs to 14 residues. Germline V gives CDR1 MDHEN, CDR2 SYDVKM. V lost 6 bases and J lost 2, with 12 bases in between.

CDR3 protein: CASSIRDNNSPLHF. CDR3 nucleotides: TGTGCCAGTAGTATTCGGGACAATAATTCACCCCTCCACTTT. The rearrangement joins TRBV19 to TRBJ1-6; possibly TRBD1 for D (6 bases). CDR1 and CDR2 (germline): LNHDA, SQIVND (reference sequence). Deletions cut 3 bases from V and 5 bases from J, with 8 bases between. The CDR3 extends over 14 amino acids.

This clone has a single count. This chain links TRBV30 with TRBJ1-2, with 7 bases identical to TRBD1. CDR3 length: 17 amino acids. Germline V gene sequence: CDR1 GTSNPN, CDR2 SVGIG (reference sequence). Trimming at V came to 0 bases and at J to 6 bases, leaving 16 bases not matched to a gene. The CDR3 spells CAWSVERVTGESDGYTF. The CDR3 bases are TGTGCCTGGAGTGTAGAGAGGGTCACAGGGGAGAGTGATGGCTACACCTTC.

This sequence joins TRBV4-2 and TRBJ2-3, with TRBD2 matching over 7 bases. This CDR3 is built from 15 residues. CDR1 and CDR2 from the germline V gene are LGHNA and YNFKEQ. The V and J ends lost 5 bases and 5 bases, in that order; junction bases with no gene match: 10. The CDR3 DNA reads as TGTGCCAGCAGCTCCCGTCGTAGGGAGGGAGATACGCAGTATTTT. Translation: CASSSRRREGDTQYF.

The genes are TRBV3-1 (or the pseudogene TRBV3-2) and TRBJ2-1, with D possibly being TRBD2 (6 bases). The CDR3 is 12 residues long. The V and J ends lost 2 bases and 9 bases respectively, with 8 bases between them. CDR1 LGHDT and CDR2 YNNKEL come from the germline V gene (reference sequence). The CDR3 DNA is TGTGCCAGCAGCCAAATCGGGGGTGAGCAGTTCTTC. Protein: CASSQIGGEQFF.

V is TRBV2 and J is TRBJ1-4, with D possibly matching TRBD1 (5 bases). V gave up 8 bases and J gave up 4 bases, with 14 bases separating them. CDR1 SNHLY and CDR2 FYNNEI come from the germline V gene. The length of the CDR3 is 14 residues. Here the CDR3 reads CASHRGGNNEKLFF. CDR3 bases: TGTGCCAGCCACCGCGGGGGAAATAATGAAAAACTGTTTTTT. Based on the CDR3 plus reference TRBV2 and TRBJ1-4, the full variable domain is EPEVTQTPSHQVTQMGQEVILRCVPISNHLYFYWYRQILGQKVEFLVSFYNNEISEKSEIFDDQFSVERPDGSNFTLKIRSTKLEDSAMYFCASHRGGNNEKLFFGSGTQLSVL.

This clone was seen a single time. V usage is TRBV28 and J usage is TRBJ1-5, with 9 positions matching TRBD1. Per the germline V gene, CDR1 is MDHEN and CDR2 is SYDVKM. This CDR3 contains 14 residues. J was trimmed by 6 bases and V by 6 bases; bases with no gene match: 6. The CDR3 protein is CASRRTGEGQPQHF. The CDR3 bases are TGTGCCAGCAGGCGGACAGGGGAGGGTCAGCCCCAGCATTTT.

The chain joins TRBV2 to TRBJ1-4, with 7 bases fitting TRBD1. Germline trimming cut 6 bases from V and 8 bases from J; bases unmatched to any gene: 6. The CDR3 runs 13 residues. Germline loops: CDR1 SNHLY, CDR2 FYNNEI. The CDR3 sequence: CASRQTGWEKLFF. CDR3 DNA sequence: TGTGCCAGCAGACAGACAGGGTGGGAAAAACTGTTTTTT.

V is TRBV3-1 (or the pseudogene TRBV3-2) and J is TRBJ1-2, with D maybe TRBD1 (5 bases). The CDR3 loop spans 16 amino acids. Trimming stripped 4 bases from V and 4 bases from J, with 19 bases between. Looked up from germline, CDR1 is LGHDT and CDR2 is YNNKEL (reference sequence). The CDR3 DNA is TGTGCCAGCAGCCCCGTGCCCCGGGGGTTAATCTATGGCTACACCTTC. Translated: CASSPVPRGLIYGYTF.

Of note for this clone: The same CDR3 arises from other DNA sequences in this sample as well. The chain employs TRBV3-1 (or the pseudogene TRBV3-2) and TRBJ2-5; D is possibly TRBD1 (6 bases). The germline V gene has CDR1 LGHDT and CDR2 YNNKEL (reference sequence). The CDR3 spans 14 residues. V shed 1 base and J shed 2 bases, with 8 bases lying between them. DNA of the CDR3: TGTGCCAGCAGCCAAGCTCAGGGGCAAGAGACCCAGTACTTC. Its translation is CASSQAQGQETQYF.

The chain recombines TRBV30 with TRBJ2-1; possible D gene TRBD2, 6 bases. The CDR3 consists of 14 residues. Germline CDR1 is GTSNPN and CDR2 is SVGIG (reference sequence). The germline V and J ends were trimmed by 2 bases and 10 bases, with 18 bases remaining between them. The CDR3: CAWSRPGGGREQFF. CDR3 bases: TGTGCCTGGAGTCGCCCCGGCGGAGGGAGAGAGCAGTTCTTC.

This clone was found a few times. CDR3 DNA sequence: TGCGCCAGCAGCGAAGGCGGGGCTGGAAACACCATATATTTT. It translates to CASSEGGAGNTIYF. This rearrangement joins TRBV5-1 to TRBJ1-3; D gene uncertain. V lost 4 bases and J 2 bases, leaving 10 bases between the germline ends. Per the germline V gene, CDR1 is SGHRS and CDR2 is YFSETQ. This CDR3 comprises 14 residues.

At least ten counts were recorded for this clone. The chain links TRBV5-4 to TRBJ2-7, with 8 bases fitting TRBD2. V shed 6 bases and J 2 bases; nucleotides not matched to a gene: 10. There are 15 residues in the CDR3. CDR1 SGHNT and CDR2 YYREEE come from the germline V gene (reference sequence). The DNA of the CDR3 is TGTGCCAGCAAACCAAGCGGGAGCAGGGCCTACGAGCAGTACTTC. This sequence encodes CASKPSGSRAYEQYF.

The gene calls are TRBV5-1 and TRBJ2-3; 7 bases fit TRBD2. J gave up 3 bases and V 4 bases, and 2 bases lay outside the gene matches. This CDR3 region has 13 residues. Germline CDR1 SGHRS, CDR2 YFSETQ. CDR3 loop: CASSRGETDTQYF. The CDR3 DNA reads as TGCGCCAGCAGCCGGGGGGAGACAGATACGCAGTATTTT. Full variable domain (rest looked up from reference TRBV5-1 and TRBJ2-3): KAGVTQTPRYLIKTRGQQVTLSCSPISGHRSVSWYQQTPGQGLQFLFEYFSETQRNKGNFPGRFSGRQFSNSRSEMNVSTLELGDSALYLCASSRGETDTQYFGPGTRLTVL.